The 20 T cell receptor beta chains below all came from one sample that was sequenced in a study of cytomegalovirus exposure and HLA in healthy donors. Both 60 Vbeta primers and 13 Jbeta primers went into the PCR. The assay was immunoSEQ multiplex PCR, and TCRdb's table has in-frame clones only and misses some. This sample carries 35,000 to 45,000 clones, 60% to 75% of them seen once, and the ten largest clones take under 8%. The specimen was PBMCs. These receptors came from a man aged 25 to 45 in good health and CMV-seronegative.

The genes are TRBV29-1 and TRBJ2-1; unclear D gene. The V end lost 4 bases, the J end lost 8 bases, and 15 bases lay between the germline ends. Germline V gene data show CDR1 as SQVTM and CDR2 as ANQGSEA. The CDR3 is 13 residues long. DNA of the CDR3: TGCAGCGTTGTTGTGACAAGATCCGATGAGCAGTTCTTC. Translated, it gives CSVVVTRSDEQFF.

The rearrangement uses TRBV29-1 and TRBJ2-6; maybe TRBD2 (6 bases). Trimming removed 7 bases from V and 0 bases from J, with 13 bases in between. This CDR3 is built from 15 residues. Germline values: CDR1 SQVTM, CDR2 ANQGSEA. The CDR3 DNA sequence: TGCAGCGCTACGGACGGGAGCTCTGGGGCCAACGTCCTGACTTTC. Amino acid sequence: CSATDGSSGANVLTF.

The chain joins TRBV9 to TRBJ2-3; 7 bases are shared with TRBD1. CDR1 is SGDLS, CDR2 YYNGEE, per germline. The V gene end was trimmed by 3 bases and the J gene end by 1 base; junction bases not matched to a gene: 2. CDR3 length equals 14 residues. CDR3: CASSETGGTDTQYF. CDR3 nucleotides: TGTGCCAGCAGCGAAACAGGGGGCACAGATACGCAGTATTTT.

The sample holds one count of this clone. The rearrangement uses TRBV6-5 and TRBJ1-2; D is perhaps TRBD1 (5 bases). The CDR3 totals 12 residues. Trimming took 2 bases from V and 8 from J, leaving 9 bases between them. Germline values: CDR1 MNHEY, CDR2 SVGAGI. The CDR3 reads CASSYRGDGYTF. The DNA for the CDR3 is TGTGCCAGCAGTTACAGGGGTGACGGCTACACCTTC.

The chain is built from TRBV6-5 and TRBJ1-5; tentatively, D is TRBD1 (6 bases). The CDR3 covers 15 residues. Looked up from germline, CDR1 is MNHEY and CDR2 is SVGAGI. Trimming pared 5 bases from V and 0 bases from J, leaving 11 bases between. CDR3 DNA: TGTGCCAGCAGTAGACAGGCTTATAGCAATCAGCCCCAGCATTTT. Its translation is CASSRQAYSNQPQHF.

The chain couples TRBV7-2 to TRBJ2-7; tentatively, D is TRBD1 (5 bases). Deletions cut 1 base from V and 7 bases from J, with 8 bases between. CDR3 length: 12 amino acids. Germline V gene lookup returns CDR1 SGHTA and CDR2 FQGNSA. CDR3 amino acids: CASSLEGVEQYF. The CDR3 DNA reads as TGTGCCAGCAGCTTAGAAGGGGTGGAGCAGTACTTC.

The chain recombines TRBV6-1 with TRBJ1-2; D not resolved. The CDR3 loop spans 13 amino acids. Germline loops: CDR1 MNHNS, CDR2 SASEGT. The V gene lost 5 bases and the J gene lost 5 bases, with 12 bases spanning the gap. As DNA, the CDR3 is TGTGCCAGCAGTTCCTCGGCCGGGTATGGCTACACCTTC. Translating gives CASSSSAGYGYTF.

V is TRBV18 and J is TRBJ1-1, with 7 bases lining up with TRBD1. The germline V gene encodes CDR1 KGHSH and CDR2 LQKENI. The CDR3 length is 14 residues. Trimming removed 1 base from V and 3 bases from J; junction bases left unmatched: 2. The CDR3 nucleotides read TGTGCCAGCTCACCACTTGGGACAGACACTGAAGCTTTCTTT. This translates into CASSPLGTDTEAFF.

CDR3: CASSETSGFTPDTQYF. The CDR3 DNA reads TGCGCCAGCAGTGAGACTTCAGGATTCACACCCGATACGCAGTATTTT. This rearrangement joins TRBV10-1 to TRBJ2-3; no reliable D call. V was shortened by 2 bases and J by 6 bases, with 18 bases between the two germline ends. Germline V gene lookup returns CDR1 WNHNN and CDR2 SYGVQD (reference sequence). The CDR3 length is 16 residues.

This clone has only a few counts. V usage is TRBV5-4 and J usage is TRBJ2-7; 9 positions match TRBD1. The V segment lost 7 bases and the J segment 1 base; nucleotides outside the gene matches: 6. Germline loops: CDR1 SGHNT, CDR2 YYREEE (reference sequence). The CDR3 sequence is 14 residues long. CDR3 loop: CASHRTGASYEQYF. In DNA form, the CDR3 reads TGTGCCAGCCACCGGACAGGGGCTTCCTACGAGCAGTACTTC.

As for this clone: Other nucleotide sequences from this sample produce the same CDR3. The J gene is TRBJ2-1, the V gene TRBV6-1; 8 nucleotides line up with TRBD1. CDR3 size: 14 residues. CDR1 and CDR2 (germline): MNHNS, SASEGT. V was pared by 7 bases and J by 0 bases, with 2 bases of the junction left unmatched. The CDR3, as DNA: TGTGCCAGCAACACAGGGGGCTCCTACAATGAGCAGTTCTTC. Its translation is CASNTGGSYNEQFF.

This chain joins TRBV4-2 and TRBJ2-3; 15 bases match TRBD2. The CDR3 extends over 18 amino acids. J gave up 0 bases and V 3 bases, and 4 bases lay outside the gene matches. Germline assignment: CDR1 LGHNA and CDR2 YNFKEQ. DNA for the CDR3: TGTGCCAGCAGCCATTCCGGGACTAGCGGGGGGAGCACAGATACGCAGTATTTT. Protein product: CASSHSGTSGGSTDTQYF.

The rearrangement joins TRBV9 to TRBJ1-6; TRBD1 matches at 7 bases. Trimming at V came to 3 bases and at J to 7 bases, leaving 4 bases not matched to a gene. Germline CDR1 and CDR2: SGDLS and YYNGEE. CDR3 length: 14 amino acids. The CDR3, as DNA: TGTGCCAGCAGCGCCGGGACAGCAAATTCACCCCTCCACTTT. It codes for CASSAGTANSPLHF.

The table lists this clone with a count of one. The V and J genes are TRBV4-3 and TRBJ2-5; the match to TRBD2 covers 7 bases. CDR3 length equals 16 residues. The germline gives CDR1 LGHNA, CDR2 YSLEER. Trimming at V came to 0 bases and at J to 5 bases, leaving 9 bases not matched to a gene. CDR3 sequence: CASSQDPETGRETQYF. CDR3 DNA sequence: TGCGCCAGCAGCCAAGATCCAGAAACCGGGAGGGAGACCCAGTACTTC.

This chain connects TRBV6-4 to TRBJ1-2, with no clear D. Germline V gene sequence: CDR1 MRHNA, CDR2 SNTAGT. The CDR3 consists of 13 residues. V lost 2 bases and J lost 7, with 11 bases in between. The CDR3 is CASSDTPAAGYTF. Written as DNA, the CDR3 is TGTGCCAGCAGTGACACCCCGGCGGCTGGCTACACCTTC.

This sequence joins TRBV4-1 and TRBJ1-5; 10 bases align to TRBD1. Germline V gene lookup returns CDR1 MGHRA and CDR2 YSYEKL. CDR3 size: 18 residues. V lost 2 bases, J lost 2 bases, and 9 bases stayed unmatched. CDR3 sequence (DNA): TGCGCCAGCAGCCAAAAGGGAAGGGACAGGGGTCGCAATCAGCCCCAGCATTTT. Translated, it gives CASSQKGRDRGRNQPQHF.

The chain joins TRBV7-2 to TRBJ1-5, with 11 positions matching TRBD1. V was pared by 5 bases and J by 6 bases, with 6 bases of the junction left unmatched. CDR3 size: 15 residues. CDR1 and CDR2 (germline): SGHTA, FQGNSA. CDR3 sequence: CASSADRGLGQPQHF. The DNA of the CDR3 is TGTGCCAGCAGCGCGGACAGGGGGCTTGGTCAGCCCCAGCATTTT.

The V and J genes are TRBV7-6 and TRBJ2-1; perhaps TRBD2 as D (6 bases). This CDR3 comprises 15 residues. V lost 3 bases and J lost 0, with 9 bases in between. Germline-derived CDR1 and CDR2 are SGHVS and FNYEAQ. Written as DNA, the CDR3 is TGTGCCAGCAGCTTGCAGGAGGGCTCCTACAATGAGCAGTTCTTC. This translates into CASSLQEGSYNEQFF.

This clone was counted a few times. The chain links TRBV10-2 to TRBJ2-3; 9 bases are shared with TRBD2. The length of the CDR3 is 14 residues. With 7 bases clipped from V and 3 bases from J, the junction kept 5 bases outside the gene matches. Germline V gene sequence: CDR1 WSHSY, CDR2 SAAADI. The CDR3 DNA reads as TGCGCCAGCACATTTAGCGGGAGTACAGATACGCAGTATTTT. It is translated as CASTFSGSTDTQYF.

DNA of the CDR3: TGTGCCAGCAGTCGGACAGGGGGTGAGCAGTACTTC. It yields the protein CASSRTGGEQYF. The chain joins TRBV6-6 to TRBJ2-7, with TRBD1 matching 10 bases. V was pared by 5 bases and J by 7 bases, with 2 bases of the junction left unmatched. Germline V gives CDR1 MNHNY, CDR2 SVGAGI (reference sequence). The CDR3 contains 12 residues.